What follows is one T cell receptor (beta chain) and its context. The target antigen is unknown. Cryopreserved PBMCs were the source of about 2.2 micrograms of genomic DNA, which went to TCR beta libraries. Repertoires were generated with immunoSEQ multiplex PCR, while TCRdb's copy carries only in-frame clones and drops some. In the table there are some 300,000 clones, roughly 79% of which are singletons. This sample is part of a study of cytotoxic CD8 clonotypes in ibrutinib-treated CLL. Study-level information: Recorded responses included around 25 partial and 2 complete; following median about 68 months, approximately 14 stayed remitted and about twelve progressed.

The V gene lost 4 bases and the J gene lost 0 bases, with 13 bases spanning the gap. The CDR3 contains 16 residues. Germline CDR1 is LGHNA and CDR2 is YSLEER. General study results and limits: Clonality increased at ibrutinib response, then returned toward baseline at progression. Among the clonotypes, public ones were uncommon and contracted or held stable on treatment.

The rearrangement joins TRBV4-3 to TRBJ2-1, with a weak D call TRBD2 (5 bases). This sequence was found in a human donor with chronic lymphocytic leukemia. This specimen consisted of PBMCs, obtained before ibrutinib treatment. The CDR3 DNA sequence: TGCGCCAGCAGCCCTCGTTCCACTAGCTCCTACAATGAGCAGTTCTTC. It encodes CASSPRSTSSYNEQFF.